Listed below are T cell receptor beta chains from one sample, sequenced in a study of blood T cell repertoires in COVID-19. Generated by immunoSEQ multiplex PCR, the TCRdb table keeps only in-frame clones and is missing some. The sample has approximately 140,000 clones; about 76% are singletons. The sample comprised peripheral blood. Receptor source: a man older than 75 with acute or convalescent COVID-19. The conserved cysteine and the conserved F or W are not part of the CDR3 here. A D gene is named only where the DNA matches it firmly. The size of a clone is reported for some rows only, either as once, few or many, or as a class for expanded clones.

. | . | TRBJ2-1 | TRBV19 | ASSIGDNEQF
. | . | TRBJ2-3 | TRBV18 | ASSPLNTDTQY
few | . | TRBJ1-1 | TRBV5-8 | ASSLVSYTEAF
. | TRBD2 | TRBJ2-3 | TRBV7-2 | ASSDWGTSGPTPDTQY
. | . | TRBJ1-6 | TRBV21-1 | ASSRLNTGTGYSPLH
once | TRBD1 | TRBJ1-1 | TRBV7-2 | ASSFLDRGLPEAF
. | TRBD2 | TRBJ2-1 | TRBV7-8 | ASSALGGGRNEQF
. | . | TRBJ1-3 | TRBV4-1 | ASSQDIGGAAGNTIY
. | . | TRBJ1-1 | TRBV3-1/TRBV3-2 | ASSPDSTEAF
. | . | TRBJ1-4 | TRBV5-4 | ASSWEGSYEKLF
. | . | TRBJ2-3 | TRBV28 | ASRGLGTDTQY
. | . | TRBJ2-6 | TRBV3-1/TRBV3-2 | ASSRLGVGANVLT
. | TRBD2 | TRBJ2-5 | TRBV24-1 | ATSEIGLANRETQY
few | . | TRBJ1-2 | TRBV12-3/TRBV12-4 | ASSRTGNGYT
. | TRBD1 | TRBJ1-2 | TRBV7-8 | ASSSRDSSSGGYGYT
once | . | TRBJ2-7 | TRBV7-2 | ASSTRARSYEQY
. | TRBD2 | TRBJ2-5 | TRBV6-5 | ASNRGVQETQY
. | TRBD1 | TRBJ2-7 | TRBV7-9 | ASRPGQGFDEQY
. | . | TRBJ1-5 | TRBV18 | ASARQKTSNQPQH
. | TRBD2 | TRBJ2-5 | TRBV10-2 | ASIEAGVETQY
. | TRBD2 | TRBJ2-3 | TRBV5-1 | ASRERGDTDTQY
. | . | TRBJ2-2 | TRBV7-3 | ASSRTTGELF
. | TRBD2 | TRBJ2-3 | TRBV9 | ASSVESSGGLSTDTQY
few | . | TRBJ1-6 | TRBV2 | ASNLQGNSPLH
. | . | TRBJ2-1 | TRBV9 | ASSLRSSYNEQF
. | TRBD2 | TRBJ2-5 | TRBV28 | ASSRSGGETQY
. | . | TRBJ1-1 | TRBV10-3 | AIMGHKGDTEAF
. | TRBD2 | TRBJ2-1 | TRBV24-1 | ATRASGGNEQF
. | TRBD1 | TRBJ2-7 | TRBV5-8 | ASSFYGQAVYEQY
. | . | TRBJ1-1 | TRBV3-1/TRBV3-2 | ASSPGPGSEAF
. | . | TRBJ1-1 | TRBV6-5 | ASRRSGLNTEAF
once | . | TRBJ1-1 | TRBV29-1 | SGGLRNTEAF
. | TRBD1 | TRBJ2-4 | TRBV15 | ATSFEDRGRGAKNIQY
few | TRBD1 | TRBJ1-6 | TRBV4-1 | ASSQVQGDSPLH
. | . | TRBJ1-4 | TRBV28 | ASSLGQTEKLF
few | TRBD1 | TRBJ1-6 | TRBV28 | ASNRGNNSPLH
few | TRBD1 | TRBJ2-7 | TRBV18 | ASAPGTGLYEQY
once | TRBD1 | TRBJ1-2 | TRBV24-1 | ATSDTRTGYGYT
. | TRBD1 | TRBJ1-5 | TRBV7-2 | ASSYTGQSNQPQH
. | TRBD2 | TRBJ2-3 | TRBV10-3 | AISQGVTSGGTDTQY
. | . | TRBJ1-3 | TRBV28 | ATQNAAGNTIY
. | TRBD1 | TRBJ1-3 | TRBV19 | ASKDRVGNTIY
. | . | TRBJ2-5 | TRBV5-5 | ASSSGVQETQY
. | . | TRBJ2-2 | TRBV6-8 | ASSPTGNPSNTGELF
once | TRBD1 | TRBJ2-3 | TRBV27 | ASSNRDSLTDTQY
. | TRBD2 | TRBJ2-1 | TRBV9 | ASSFGLAGVGQF
. | TRBD1 | TRBJ1-2 | TRBV12-3/TRBV12-4 | ASSRQGAYGYT
. | . | TRBJ2-6 | TRBV7-2 | ASSYDSLTGANVLT
. | . | TRBJ2-1 | TRBV7-3 | ASSPRGLVQYNEQF
. | TRBD1 | TRBJ1-6 | TRBV3-1/TRBV3-2 | ASSKGQGHSPLH
. | TRBD1 | TRBJ1-6 | TRBV3-1/TRBV3-2 | ASSQQGAGSPLH
. | TRBD1 | TRBJ2-7 | TRBV19 | ASSASRDRGPQY
. | TRBD1 | TRBJ1-1 | TRBV6-1 | ASSEYTGGLNTEAF